Following are 27 T cell receptor beta chains from one sample sequenced in a study of long-term antiretroviral therapy in people with HIV. Runs used v3.0 of the immunoSEQ assay and were done at survey level. Here immunoSEQ multiplex PCR was the method, and the copy in TCRdb shows in-frame clones only, minus some. The sample lists about 27,000 clones; almost 80% were seen once. Sequencing was performed on unsorted PBMCs, taken 2.1 years after starting antiretroviral therapy. The receptors come from a man aged 30-40 years with HIV.

The chain is built from TRBV18 and TRBJ2-3; 13 bases fit TRBD2. After removal of 8 bases from V and 2 bases from J, the junction contained 4 bases not matched to a gene. Germline-derived CDR1 and CDR2 are KGHSH and LQKENI. CDR3 size: 15 residues. The CDR3 region is CASQLAGGPTDTQYF. CDR3 bases: TGTGCCAGCCAACTAGCGGGAGGGCCCACAGATACGCAGTATTTT.

This chain connects TRBV7-3 to TRBJ2-1; no firm D call. Germline lookup yields CDR1 SGHTA and CDR2 FQGTGA. The V gene lost 3 bases and the J gene lost 6 bases, with 6 bases spanning the gap. The CDR3 totals 12 residues. DNA of the CDR3: TGTGCCAGCAGCTTGTCGGGCAATGAGCAGTTCTTC. As protein: CASSLSGNEQFF.

This clone was recorded a few times. The chain couples TRBV6-5 to TRBJ1-2; TRBD1 agrees at 9 bases. The CDR3 runs to 15 residues. Trimming removed 5 bases from V and 0 bases from J; junction bases left unmatched: 4. The V gene's germline CDR1 is MNHEY and CDR2 SVGAGI. CDR3 protein: CASSTGTGTNYGYTF. The CDR3, as DNA: TGTGCCAGCAGTACCGGGACAGGGACTAACTATGGCTACACCTTC.

The chain couples TRBV6-1 to TRBJ2-3; D remains unclear. Trimming pared 5 bases from V and 5 bases from J, leaving 8 bases between. Germline V lookup: CDR1 MNHNS, CDR2 SASEGT. The CDR3 is 12 residues long. CDR3 nucleotide sequence: TGTGCCAGCAGTAACCTGGGAGATACGCAGTATTTT. Translating gives CASSNLGDTQYF.

The CDR3 loop is CAAWTGATGELFF. The CDR3 DNA reads TGTGCCGCGTGGACAGGGGCAACCGGGGAGCTGTTTTTT. The chain carries TRBV10-3 and TRBJ2-2; 9 positions match TRBD1. J gave up 5 bases and V 11 bases, and 6 bases lay outside the gene matches. CDR3 length: 13 residues. CDR1 and CDR2 from the germline V gene are ENHRY and SYGVKD.

The V gene is TRBV28, the J gene TRBJ1-6; 9 bases are a match to TRBD1. V was clipped by 6 bases and J by 9 bases; unmatched bases: 9. Germline assignment: CDR1 MDHEN and CDR2 SYDVKM. The CDR3 runs to 15 residues. The CDR3 is CASRISGTGTSPLHF. In DNA, the CDR3 is TGTGCCAGCAGGATCTCGGGGACAGGGACTTCACCCCTCCACTTT.

The rearrangement uses TRBV5-1 and TRBJ2-1, with D possibly being TRBD1 (6 bases). V shed 1 base and J shed 7 bases, with 12 bases lying between them. The CDR3 sequence is 14 residues long. Germline lookup yields CDR1 SGHRS and CDR2 YFSETQ. The CDR3 loop reads CASSLTQGRNEQFF. CDR3 bases: TGCGCCAGCAGCTTGACACAGGGAAGAAATGAGCAGTTCTTC.

V and J are TRBV7-9 and TRBJ1-5; TRBD1 agrees at 7 bases. The CDR3 is made up of 15 amino acids. The ends lost 5 bases at V and 2 bases at J; junction bases unmatched: 6. CDR1 SEHNR and CDR2 FQNEAQ come from the germline V gene (reference sequence). Written as DNA, the CDR3 is TGTGCCAGCAGCGTAACAGGGGCGGGCAATCAGCCCCAGCATTTT. It specifies CASSVTGAGNQPQHF.

The gene calls are TRBV4-3 and TRBJ1-4, with D uncertain. This CDR3 contains 16 residues. V shed 1 base and J shed 3 bases, with 12 bases lying between them. Germline assignment: CDR1 LGHNA and CDR2 YSLEER. This CDR3 reads CASSQGWAGSNEKLFF. CDR3 bases: TGCGCCAGCAGCCAAGGTTGGGCAGGATCTAATGAAAAACTGTTTTTT.

This clone was detected only a few times. The chain couples TRBV11-2 to TRBJ1-5; D remains unclear. Germline V gene lookup returns CDR1 SGHAT and CDR2 FQNNGV. V was pared by 1 base and J by 3 bases, with 7 bases between. The CDR3 totals 14 residues. This CDR3 is CASSLGPNNQPQHF. CDR3 nucleotide sequence: TGTGCCAGCAGCTTAGGGCCGAACAATCAGCCCCAGCATTTT.

For this clone: Its ends do not fully match the called genes, so a read error is possible. The rearrangement links TRBV14 to TRBJ1-1; D call uncertain. The CDR3 totals 14 residues. The germline gives CDR1 SGHDN, CDR2 FVKESK. The CDR3 DNA sequence: TGTGCCAGCACCCAAACGGGGAGTAGGACTGAAGCTTTCTTT. This sequence encodes CASTQTGSRTEAFF.

The DNA for the CDR3 is TGTGCCAGCAGCTTAGAGGCAGGGACCAACGAGCAGTACTTC. It encodes CASSLEAGTNEQYF. The chain carries TRBV11-3 and TRBJ2-7; D is tentatively TRBD1 or TRBD2 (5 bases each). Trimming stripped 0 bases from V and 5 bases from J, with 11 bases between. The germline gives CDR1 SGHNT, CDR2 YENEEA. This CDR3 comprises 14 residues.

The rearrangement joins TRBV7-2 to TRBJ1-4; D perhaps matches TRBD1 (6 bases). Germline V CDR1 and CDR2: SGHTA, FQGNSA. The CDR3 extends over 14 amino acids. V lost 0 bases to trimming and J lost 8 bases, with 10 bases between them. The CDR3 DNA follows: TGTGCCAGCAGCTTAGCGTACCAGGGGGAAAAACTGTTTTTT. It specifies CASSLAYQGEKLFF.

This chain links TRBV7-9 with TRBJ1-2, with 8 bases identical to TRBD1. The CDR3 is made up of 15 amino acids. CDR1 and CDR2 (germline): SEHNR, FQNEAQ (reference sequence). V lost 3 bases and J lost 2; bases outside the gene matches: 5. CDR3 region: CASSFRGQGNYGYTF. The CDR3 region has the DNA TGTGCCAGCAGCTTCAGGGGGCAGGGCAACTATGGCTACACCTTC.

The chain recombines TRBV19 with TRBJ1-4; D is perhaps TRBD1 (6 bases). This CDR3 region has 15 residues. The germline gives CDR1 LNHDA, CDR2 SQIVND (reference sequence). The ends were cut back, 1 base at V and 8 bases at J, with 14 bases in the middle. In nucleotides, the CDR3 is TGTGCCAGTAGTATAGCTTCAGGGGCAGGCGAAAAACTGTTTTTT. Protein: CASSIASGAGEKLFF.

The chain links TRBV5-1 to TRBJ1-4; perhaps TRBD1 as D (5 bases). Germline V gene lookup returns CDR1 SGHRS and CDR2 YFSETQ. V lost 7 bases to trimming and J lost 8 bases, with 18 bases between them. The CDR3 is 14 residues long. CDR3 loop: CASSEGTGGEKLFF. In DNA, the CDR3 is TGCGCCAGCTCAGAGGGGACCGGCGGGGAAAAACTGTTTTTT.

V usage is TRBV6-1 and J usage is TRBJ2-7; no reliable D call. Trimming removed 1 base from V and 3 bases from J, with 7 bases in between. CDR1 MNHNS and CDR2 SASEGT come from the germline V gene. The CDR3 totals 13 residues. DNA for the CDR3: TGTGCCAGCAGTGAAGGGGTCCTCTACGAGCAGTACTTC. Protein sequence: CASSEGVLYEQYF.

The V and J genes are TRBV6-5 and TRBJ1-6; TRBD1 matches 8 bases. Germline V gene lookup returns CDR1 MNHEY and CDR2 SVGAGI. This CDR3 comprises 14 residues. The V gene end was trimmed by 2 bases and the J gene end by 9 bases; junction bases not matched to a gene: 3. The CDR3 bases are TGTGCCAGCAGTTACGGGACAGGACTTTCACCCCTCCACTTT. This sequence encodes CASSYGTGLSPLHF.

This chain joins TRBV19 and TRBJ2-7, with D perhaps matching TRBD1 (6 bases). This CDR3 is 14 amino acids long. Trimming stripped 5 bases from V and 3 bases from J, with 14 bases between. Germline CDR1 reads LNHDA; CDR2 reads SQIVND (reference sequence). The CDR3 loop is CASSRTVGGYEQYF. DNA for the CDR3: TGTGCCAGTAGTCGGACAGTGGGCGGCTACGAGCAGTACTTC. Together with reference TRBV19 and TRBJ2-7, the CDR3 gives the full variable domain: DGGITQSPKYLFRKEGQNVTLSCEQNLNHDAMYWYRQDPGQGLRLIYYSQIVNDFQKGDIAEGYSVSREKKESFPLTVTSAQKNPTAFYLCASSRTVGGYEQYFGPGTRLTVT.

V is TRBV7-9 and J is TRBJ1-4; 7 nucleotides align to TRBD1. Germline CDR1 SEHNR, CDR2 FQNEAQ (reference sequence). The trim removed 5 bases at V and 0 bases at J, leaving 6 bases unmatched. The CDR3 extends over 16 amino acids. The CDR3 spells CASSRRQGTTNEKLFF. The DNA of the CDR3 is TGTGCCAGCAGCCGCCGACAGGGAACAACTAATGAAAAACTGTTTTTT.

The chain recombines TRBV6-5 with TRBJ1-1; perhaps TRBD1 as D (5 bases). Per the germline V gene, CDR1 is MNHEY and CDR2 is SVGAGI. The ends were cut back, 0 bases at V and 0 bases at J, with 8 bases in the middle. CDR3 length: 15 amino acids. CDR3 bases: TGTGCCAGCAGTTACTCGAGGGGAGTGAACACTGAAGCTTTCTTT. It translates to CASSYSRGVNTEAFF.

This clone was counted a single time. One end of the junction fails to match germline, which may point to a read error. This chain links TRBV15 with TRBJ1-3; 7 bases match TRBD1. The CDR3 contains 14 residues. CDR1 and CDR2 (germline): LNHNV, YYDKDF (reference sequence). The CDR3: CATRRGRTGNTIYF. The CDR3 DNA reads TGTGCCACCCGCAGGGGGAGGACAGGAAACACCATATATTTT.

The rearrangement uses TRBV9 and TRBJ1-6; D remains ambiguous. Trimming left V 0 bases short and J 6 bases short, with 10 bases between. CDR1 is SGDLS, CDR2 YYNGEE, per germline. The CDR3 is 15 residues long. The CDR3 DNA reads TGTGCCAGCAGCGTAGGCGGGAATCCTAATTCACCCCTCCACTTT. Its translation is CASSVGGNPNSPLHF. The entire variable domain, with the rest obtained from reference TRBV9 and TRBJ1-6, is as follows: DSGVTQTPKHLITATGQRVTLRCSPRSGDLSVYWYQQSLDQGLQFLIQYYNGEERAKGNILERFSAQQFPDLHSELNLSSLELGDSALYFCASSVGGNPNSPLHFGNGTRLTVT.

This sequence joins TRBV2 and TRBJ1-1; possible D gene TRBD1, 6 bases. Germline V gene sequence: CDR1 SNHLY, CDR2 FYNNEI. V lost 7 bases to trimming and J lost 3 bases, with 12 bases between them. The CDR3 is made up of 13 amino acids. CDR3 sequence: CASMWGLDTEAFF. The CDR3 bases are TGTGCCAGCATGTGGGGGCTCGACACTGAAGCTTTCTTT. The full variable domain, in which reference TRBV2 and TRBJ1-1 provide the parts outside the CDR3, is EPEVTQTPSHQVTQMGQEVILRCVPISNHLYFYWYRQILGQKVEFLVSFYNNEISEKSEIFDDQFSVERPDGSNFTLKIRSTKLEDSAMYFCASMWGLDTEAFFGQGTRLTVV.

The gene calls are TRBV9 and TRBJ2-5; D gene uncertain. The germline V gene encodes CDR1 SGDLS and CDR2 YYNGEE. The CDR3 length is 13 residues. With 1 base removed from V and 6 bases from J, the gap between germline ends came to 10 bases. The CDR3 DNA follows: TGTGCCAGCAGCGTAACTGAAGGCCAGACCCAGTACTTC. Amino acid sequence: CASSVTEGQTQYF. Looking up the rest from reference TRBV9 and TRBJ2-5 gives the full variable domain: DSGVTQTPKHLITATGQRVTLRCSPRSGDLSVYWYQQSLDQGLQFLIQYYNGEERAKGNILERFSAQQFPDLHSELNLSSLELGDSALYFCASSVTEGQTQYFGPGTRLLVL.

This chain uses TRBV7-9 with TRBJ1-2; D may be TRBD1 (6 bases). Germline values: CDR1 SEHNR, CDR2 FQNEAQ (reference sequence). This CDR3 region has 12 residues. Deletions cut 7 bases from V and 3 bases from J, with 9 bases between. The CDR3 DNA is TGTGCCAGCACTGCAGGGGACTATGGCTACACCTTC. The encoded protein is CASTAGDYGYTF.

This clone was seen a handful of times. This rearrangement joins TRBV7-9 to TRBJ2-4; a possible D gene is TRBD2 (6 bases). The CDR3 runs to 15 residues. Germline CDR1 and CDR2: SEHNR and FQNEAQ (reference sequence). V lost 1 base and J 3 bases, leaving 10 bases between the germline ends. The CDR3: CASSLENSGKNIQYF. The DNA for the CDR3 is TGTGCCAGCAGCTTAGAAAATAGCGGCAAAAACATTCAGTACTTC.